Included here is one TCR beta chain sequence, with context. These data belong to a study of cytomegalovirus exposure and HLA in healthy donors. The CDR3 is made up of 14 amino acids. Germline assignment: CDR1 SEHNR and CDR2 FQNEAQ (reference sequence). V dropped 5 bases and J dropped 5 bases, with 10 bases sitting between them. It was with 60 Vbeta and 13 Jbeta primers that the PCR ran. Method: immunoSEQ multiplex PCR; TCRdb's copy keeps in-frame clones and lacks some. The table shows some 140,000 clones, with under 85% occurring only once. The source material was PBMCs. This chain connects TRBV7-9 to TRBJ1-6; D is possibly TRBD1 (5 bases). This TCR came from a man aged 18 to 35 in good health and CMV-seronegative. CDR3 residues: CASSLRQHNSPLHF. CDR3 DNA sequence: TGTGCCAGCAGCCTTAGACAGCATAATTCACCCCTCCACTTT.